The T cell receptor (beta chain) under discussion was sequenced for a study of cytomegalovirus exposure and HLA in healthy donors. V was pared by 7 bases and J by 8 bases, with 14 bases of the junction left unmatched. The germline V gene encodes CDR1 MDHEN and CDR2 SYDVKM. This CDR3 contains 15 residues. Primers included in the PCR were 60 Vbeta and 13 Jbeta primers. Sequenced by immunoSEQ multiplex PCR; TCRdb stores in-frame clones only, minus some. This table holds about 82,000 clones, roughly a tenth found once. Study-wide results and caveats: It was shown in a later analysis that HLA-associated TCR beta chains were more clonally expanded than other, equally common chains. Per published accounts, TCR beta sequences correctly predicted the HLA-A and HLA-B alleles of most subjects. Relative to the approximately 700-donor mean, N-insertions were reportedly fewer in an Asian-associated ancestry cluster in a later analysis. The study found most TCR sequences rare, yet found some public TCRs in many donors.

Many counts were recorded for this clone. The antigen remains unidentified. The chain has TRBV28 and TRBJ2-1; 7 bases line up with TRBD1. This clonotype originated in a man in his 60s in good health and CMV-seropositive. The material sequenced was PBMCs. CDR3 DNA: TGTGCCAGCATCCGACAGGGCCTATTATACGATGAGCAGTTCTTC. This gives the protein CASIRQGLLYDEQFF.